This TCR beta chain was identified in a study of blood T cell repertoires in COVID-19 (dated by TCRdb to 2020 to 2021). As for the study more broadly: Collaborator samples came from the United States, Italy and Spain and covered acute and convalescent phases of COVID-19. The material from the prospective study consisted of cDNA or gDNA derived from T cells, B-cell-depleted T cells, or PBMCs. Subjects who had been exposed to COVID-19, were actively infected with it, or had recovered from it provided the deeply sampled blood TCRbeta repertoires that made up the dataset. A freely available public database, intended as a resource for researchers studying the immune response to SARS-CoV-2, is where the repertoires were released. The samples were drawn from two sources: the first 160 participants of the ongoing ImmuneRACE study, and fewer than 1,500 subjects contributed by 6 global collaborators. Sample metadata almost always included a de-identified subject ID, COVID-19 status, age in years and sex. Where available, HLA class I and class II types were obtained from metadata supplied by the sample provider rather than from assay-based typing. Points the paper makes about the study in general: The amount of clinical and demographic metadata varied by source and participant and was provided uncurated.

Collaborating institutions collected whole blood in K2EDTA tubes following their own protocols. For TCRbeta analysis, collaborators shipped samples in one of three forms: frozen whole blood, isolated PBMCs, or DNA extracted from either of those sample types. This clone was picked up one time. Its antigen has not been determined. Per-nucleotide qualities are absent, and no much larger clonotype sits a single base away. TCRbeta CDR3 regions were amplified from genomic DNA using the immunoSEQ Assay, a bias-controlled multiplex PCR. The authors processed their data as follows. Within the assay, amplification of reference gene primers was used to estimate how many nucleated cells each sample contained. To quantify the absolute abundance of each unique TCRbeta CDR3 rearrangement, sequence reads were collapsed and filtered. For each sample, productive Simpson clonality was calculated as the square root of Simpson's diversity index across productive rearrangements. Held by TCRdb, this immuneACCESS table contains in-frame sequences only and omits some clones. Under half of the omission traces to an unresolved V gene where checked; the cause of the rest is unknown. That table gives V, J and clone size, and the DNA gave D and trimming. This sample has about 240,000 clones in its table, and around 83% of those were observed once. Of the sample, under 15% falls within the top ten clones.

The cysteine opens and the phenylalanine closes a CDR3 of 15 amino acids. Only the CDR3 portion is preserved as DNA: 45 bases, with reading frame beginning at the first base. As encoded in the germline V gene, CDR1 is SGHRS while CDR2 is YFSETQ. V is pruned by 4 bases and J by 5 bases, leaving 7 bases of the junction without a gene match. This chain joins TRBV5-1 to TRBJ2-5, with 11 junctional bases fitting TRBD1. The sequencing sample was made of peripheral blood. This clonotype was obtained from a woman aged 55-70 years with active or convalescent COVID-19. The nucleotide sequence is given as TGCGCCAGCAGCCCGAGGACAGGGGGCGTTGAGACCCAGTACTTC. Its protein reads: CASSPRTGGVETQYF.